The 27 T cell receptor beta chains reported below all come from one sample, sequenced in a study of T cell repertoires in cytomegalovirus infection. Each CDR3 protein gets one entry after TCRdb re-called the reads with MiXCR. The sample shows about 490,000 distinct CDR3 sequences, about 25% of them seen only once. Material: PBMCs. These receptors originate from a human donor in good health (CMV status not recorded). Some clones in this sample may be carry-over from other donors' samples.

The CDR3 coding sequence is TGTGCCAGCAGTTACTCGGTGAAACCTAACTACGAGCAGTACTTC. This translates into CASSYSVKPNYEQYF. The chain couples TRBV6-6 to TRBJ2-7; D remains ambiguous. From germline, CDR1 is MNHNY and CDR2 SVGAGI (reference sequence). The V gene lost 0 bases and the J gene lost 3 bases, with 12 bases spanning the gap. The CDR3 contains 15 residues.

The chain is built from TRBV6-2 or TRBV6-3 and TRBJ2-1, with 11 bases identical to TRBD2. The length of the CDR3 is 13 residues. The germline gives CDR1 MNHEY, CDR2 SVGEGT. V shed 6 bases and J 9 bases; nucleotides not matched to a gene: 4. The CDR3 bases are TGTGCCAGCAGACTAGCGGGAGCCAGTGAGCAGTTCTTC. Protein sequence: CASRLAGASEQFF.

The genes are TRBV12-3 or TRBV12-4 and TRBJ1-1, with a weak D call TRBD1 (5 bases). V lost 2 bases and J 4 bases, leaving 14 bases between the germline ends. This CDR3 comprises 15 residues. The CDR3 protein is CASSLWGRVGTEAFF. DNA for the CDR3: TGTGCCAGCAGTTTATGGGGCAGGGTGGGCACTGAAGCTTTCTTT.

CDR3 loop: CASRGQGNTQYF. DNA of the CDR3: TGTGCCAGCAGGGGACAGGGGAATACGCAGTATTTT. The chain carries TRBV7-9 and TRBJ2-3; 10 bases agree with TRBD1. This CDR3 has 12 residues. Trimming at V came to 6 bases and at J to 7 bases, leaving 1 base not matched to a gene. CDR1 SEHNR and CDR2 FQNEAQ come from the germline V gene (reference sequence).

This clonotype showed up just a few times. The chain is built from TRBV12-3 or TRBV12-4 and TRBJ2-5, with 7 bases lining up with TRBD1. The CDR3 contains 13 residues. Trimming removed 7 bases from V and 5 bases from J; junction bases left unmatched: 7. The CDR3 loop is CASKTGFGETQYF. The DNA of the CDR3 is TGTGCCAGCAAGACAGGGTTTGGGGAGACCCAGTACTTC.

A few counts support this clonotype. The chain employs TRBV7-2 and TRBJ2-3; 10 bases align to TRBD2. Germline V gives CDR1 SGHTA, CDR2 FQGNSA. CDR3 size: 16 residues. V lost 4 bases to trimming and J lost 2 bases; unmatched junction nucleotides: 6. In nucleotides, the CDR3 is TGTGCCAGCAGCTCTAGGACTAGCGGTTACACAGATACGCAGTATTTT. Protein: CASSSRTSGYTDTQYF.

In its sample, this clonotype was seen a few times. CDR3 nucleotide sequence: TGTGCCAGCAGTTTATACAGGGCTCCCTCCTACGAGCAGTACTTC. Translated, it gives CASSLYRAPSYEQYF. The gene calls are TRBV27 and TRBJ2-7; weak D call: TRBD1 (6 bases). This CDR3 has 15 amino acids. Germline assignment: CDR1 MNHEY and CDR2 SMNVEV (reference sequence). V shed 1 base and J shed 0 bases, with 10 bases lying between them.

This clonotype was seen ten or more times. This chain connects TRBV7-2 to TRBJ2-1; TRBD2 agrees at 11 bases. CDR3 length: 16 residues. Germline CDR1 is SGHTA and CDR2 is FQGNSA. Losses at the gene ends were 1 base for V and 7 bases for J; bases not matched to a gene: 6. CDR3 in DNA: TGTGCCAGCAGCTTAGAAGGTAGCGGGAGGGTAAATGAGCAGTTCTTC. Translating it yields CASSLEGSGRVNEQFF.

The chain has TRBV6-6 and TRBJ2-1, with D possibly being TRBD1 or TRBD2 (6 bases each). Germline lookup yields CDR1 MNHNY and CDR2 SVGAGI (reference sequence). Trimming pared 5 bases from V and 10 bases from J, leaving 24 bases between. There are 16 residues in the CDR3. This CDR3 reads CASSGNHRGRGWEQFF. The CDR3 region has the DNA TGTGCCAGCAGTGGAAACCACCGGGGGCGGGGTTGGGAGCAGTTCTTC.

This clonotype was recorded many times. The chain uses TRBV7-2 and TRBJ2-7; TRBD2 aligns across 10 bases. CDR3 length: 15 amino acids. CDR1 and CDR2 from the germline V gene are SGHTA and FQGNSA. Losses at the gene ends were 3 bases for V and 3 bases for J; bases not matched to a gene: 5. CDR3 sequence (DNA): TGTGCCAGCAGCTTGGATCCTAGCGGGAGCTACGAGCAGTACTTC. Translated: CASSLDPSGSYEQYF. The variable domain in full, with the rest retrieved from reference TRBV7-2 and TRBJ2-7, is GAGVSQSPSNKVTEKGKDVELRCDPISGHTALYWYRQSLGQGLEFLIYFQGNSAPDKSGLPSDRFSAERTGGSVSTLTIQRTQQEDSAVYLCASSLDPSGSYEQYFGPGTRLTVT.

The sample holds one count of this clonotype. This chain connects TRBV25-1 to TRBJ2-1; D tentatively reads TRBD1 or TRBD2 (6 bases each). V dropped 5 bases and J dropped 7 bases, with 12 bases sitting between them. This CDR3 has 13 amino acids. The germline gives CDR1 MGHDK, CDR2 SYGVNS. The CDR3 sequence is CASSSRRGNEQFF. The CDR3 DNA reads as TGTGCCAGCAGTTCCAGGAGGGGGAATGAGCAGTTCTTC.

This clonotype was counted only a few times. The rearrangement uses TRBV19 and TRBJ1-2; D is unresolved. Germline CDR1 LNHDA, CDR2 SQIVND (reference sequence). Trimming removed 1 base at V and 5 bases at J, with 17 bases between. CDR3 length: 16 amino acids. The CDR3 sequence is CASSIAGSTPAYGYTF. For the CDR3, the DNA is TGTGCCAGTAGTATAGCTGGCAGTACTCCTGCGTATGGCTACACCTTC.

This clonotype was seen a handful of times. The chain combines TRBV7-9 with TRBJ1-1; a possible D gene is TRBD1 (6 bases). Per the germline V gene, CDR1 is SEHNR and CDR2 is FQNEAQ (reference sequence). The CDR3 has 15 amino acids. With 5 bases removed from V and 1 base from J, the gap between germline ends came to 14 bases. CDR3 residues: CASSLNQGKNTEAFF. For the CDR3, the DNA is TGTGCCAGCAGCCTAAATCAGGGGAAGAACACTGAAGCTTTCTTT. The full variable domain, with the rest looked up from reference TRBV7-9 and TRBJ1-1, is DTGVSQNPRHKITKRGQNVTFRCDPISEHNRLYWYRQTLGQGPEFLTYFQNEAQLEKSRLLSDRFSAERPKGSFSTLEIQRTEQGDSAMYLCASSLNQGKNTEAFFGQGTRLTVV.

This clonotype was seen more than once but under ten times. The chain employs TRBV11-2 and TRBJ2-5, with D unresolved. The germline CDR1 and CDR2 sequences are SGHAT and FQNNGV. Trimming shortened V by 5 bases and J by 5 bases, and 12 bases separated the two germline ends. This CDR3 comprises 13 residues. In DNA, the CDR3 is TGTGCCAGCAGCCAAGAGGACGGGGAGACCCAGTACTTC. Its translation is CASSQEDGETQYF.

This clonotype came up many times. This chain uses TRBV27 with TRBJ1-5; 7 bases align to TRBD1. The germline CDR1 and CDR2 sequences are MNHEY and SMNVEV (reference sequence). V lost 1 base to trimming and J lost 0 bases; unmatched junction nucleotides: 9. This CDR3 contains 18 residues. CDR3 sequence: CASSLFAGGLHSNQPQHF. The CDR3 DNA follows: TGTGCCAGCAGTTTATTTGCAGGGGGTCTACATAGCAATCAGCCCCAGCATTTT.

This chain's CDR3 is CASSIAGLPLGSDTQYF. DNA for the CDR3: TGTGCCAGTAGTATAGCTGGACTCCCTCTGGGCTCAGATACGCAGTATTTT. V and J are TRBV19 and TRBJ2-3, with a tentative D call TRBD2 (5 bases). The V gene's germline CDR1 is LNHDA and CDR2 SQIVND (reference sequence). The CDR3 covers 17 residues. Trimming removed 1 base at V and 4 bases at J, with 18 bases between.

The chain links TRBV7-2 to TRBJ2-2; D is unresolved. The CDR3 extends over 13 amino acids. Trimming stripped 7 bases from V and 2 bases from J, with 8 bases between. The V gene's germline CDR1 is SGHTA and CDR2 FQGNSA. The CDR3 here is CASNRRNTGELFF. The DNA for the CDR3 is TGTGCCAGCAATCGGAGAAACACCGGGGAGCTGTTTTTT.

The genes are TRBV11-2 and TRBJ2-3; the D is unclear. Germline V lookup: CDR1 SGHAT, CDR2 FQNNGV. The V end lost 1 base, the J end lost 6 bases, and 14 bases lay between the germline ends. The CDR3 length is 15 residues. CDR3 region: CASSLGLIPSDTQYF. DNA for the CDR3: TGTGCCAGCAGCTTAGGGCTGATTCCATCGGATACGCAGTATTTT. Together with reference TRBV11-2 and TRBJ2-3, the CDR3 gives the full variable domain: EAGVAQSPRYKIIEKRQSVAFWCNPISGHATLYWYQQILGQGPKLLIQFQNNGVVDDSQLPKDRFSAERLKGVDSTLKIQPAKLEDSAVYLCASSLGLIPSDTQYFGPGTRLTVL.

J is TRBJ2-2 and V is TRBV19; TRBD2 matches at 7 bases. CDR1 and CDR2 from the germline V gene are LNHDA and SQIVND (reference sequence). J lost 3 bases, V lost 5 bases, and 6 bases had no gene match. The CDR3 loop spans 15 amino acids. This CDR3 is CASSPRLAYTGELFF. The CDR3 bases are TGTGCCAGTAGTCCGCGACTAGCTTACACCGGGGAGCTGTTTTTT.

In nucleotides, the CDR3 is TGTGCCAGCAGCTTAGTAGTGCCGAGAACCTACGAGCAGTACTTC. Translating it yields CASSLVVPRTYEQYF. This chain joins TRBV7-9 and TRBJ2-7; no definite D call. Trimming cost V 1 base and J 2 bases, with 12 bases left between them. The CDR3 consists of 15 residues. Looked up from germline, CDR1 is SEHNR and CDR2 is FQNEAQ (reference sequence).

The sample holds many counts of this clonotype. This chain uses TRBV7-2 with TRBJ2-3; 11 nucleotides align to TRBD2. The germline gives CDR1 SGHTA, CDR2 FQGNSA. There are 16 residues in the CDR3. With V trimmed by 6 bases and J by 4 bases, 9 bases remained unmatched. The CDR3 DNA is TGTGCCAGCAGACGGGGGACTAGCGGTCGAGCAGATACGCAGTATTTT. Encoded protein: CASRRGTSGRADTQYF.

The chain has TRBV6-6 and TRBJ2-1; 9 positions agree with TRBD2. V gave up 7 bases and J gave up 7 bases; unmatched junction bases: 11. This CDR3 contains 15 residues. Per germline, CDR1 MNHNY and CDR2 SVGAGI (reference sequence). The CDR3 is CASTPLAGVGNEQFF. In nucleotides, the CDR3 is TGTGCCAGCACCCCATTAGCGGGAGTGGGAAATGAGCAGTTCTTC.

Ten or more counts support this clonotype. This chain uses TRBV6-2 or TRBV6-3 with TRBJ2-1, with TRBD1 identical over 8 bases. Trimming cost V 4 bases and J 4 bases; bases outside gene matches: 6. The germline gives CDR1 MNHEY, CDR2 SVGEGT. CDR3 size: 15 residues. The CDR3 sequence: CASSFRTGRYNEQFF. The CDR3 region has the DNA TGTGCCAGCAGTTTTCGGACAGGGCGTTACAATGAGCAGTTCTTC.

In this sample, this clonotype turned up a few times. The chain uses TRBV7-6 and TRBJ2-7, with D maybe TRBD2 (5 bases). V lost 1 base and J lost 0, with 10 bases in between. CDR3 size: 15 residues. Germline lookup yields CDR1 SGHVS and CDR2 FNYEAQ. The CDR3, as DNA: TGTGCCAGCAGCTTAGAGGCGGGCCGCTCCTACGAGCAGTACTTC. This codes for CASSLEAGRSYEQYF.

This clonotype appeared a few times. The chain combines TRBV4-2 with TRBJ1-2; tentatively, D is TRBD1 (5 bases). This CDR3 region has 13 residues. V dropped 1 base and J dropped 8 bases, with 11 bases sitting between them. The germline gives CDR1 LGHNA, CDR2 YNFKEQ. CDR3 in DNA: TGTGCCAGCAGCCAAGTGGGGGAGTGGGGCTACACCTTC. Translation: CASSQVGEWGYTF.

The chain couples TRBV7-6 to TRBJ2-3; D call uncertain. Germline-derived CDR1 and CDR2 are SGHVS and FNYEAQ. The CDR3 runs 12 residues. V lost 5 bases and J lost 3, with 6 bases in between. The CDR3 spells CASSPMTDTQYF. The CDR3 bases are TGTGCCAGCAGCCCGATGACAGATACGCAGTATTTT.

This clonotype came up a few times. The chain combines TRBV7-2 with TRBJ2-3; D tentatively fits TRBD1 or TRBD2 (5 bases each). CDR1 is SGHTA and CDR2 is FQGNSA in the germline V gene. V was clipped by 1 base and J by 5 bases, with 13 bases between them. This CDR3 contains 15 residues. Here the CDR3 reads CASSLEGTLRDTQYF. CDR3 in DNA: TGTGCCAGCAGCTTAGAGGGGACCCTAAGAGATACGCAGTATTTT.